A selection of T cell receptor beta chains follows, all from one sample in a study of control samples from healthy donors and cancer patients. Profiling relied on immunoSEQ multiplex PCR, and the TCRdb table lists in-frame clones only, not all of them. The table lists 170,000 or so clones, roughly 94% of them singletons, with roughly 1.3% in the top ten. The specimen sequenced was blood. These receptors were taken from a woman between 18 and 29 years old in good health. Both conserved end residues are part of each CDR3. The D gene is left open where the match is weak. Not all rows give a size; the values are once, few, many and, for expanded clones, a class.

j_gene	abundance	d_gene	len	v_gene	CDR3nt	CDR3aa
TRBJ1-3	.	TRBD1	14	TRBV5-6	TGTGCCAGCAGACAGACAGGGTCTGGAAACACCATATATTTT	CASRQTGSGNTIYF
TRBJ2-6	.	.	15	TRBV13	TGTGCCAGCAGCCCGACGGGGTCTGGGGCCAACGTCCTGACTTTC	CASSPTGSGANVLTF
TRBJ1-5	.	.	14	TRBV10-3	TGTGCCATCAGCGACAGGATGGGTGACCAGCCCCAGCATTTT	CAISDRMGDQPQHF
TRBJ1-2	.	TRBD1	14	TRBV10-1	TGCGCCAGCAGTGTCATAGGGACAGGAAGGGGCTACACCTTC	CASSVIGTGRGYTF
TRBJ2-7	.	.	13	TRBV29-1	TGCAGCGTTGGGCCAGGAAGGGCCTACGAGCAGTACTTC	CSVGPGRAYEQYF
TRBJ1-2	.	.	15	TRBV16	TGTGCCAGCAGCCAAGTCGCTGGGGGCAACTATGGCTACACCTTC	CASSQVAGGNYGYTF
TRBJ1-3	.	TRBD1	18	TRBV19	TGTGCCAGTAGGGAAGGTTGGGACAGGACCCACTCTGGAAACACCATATATTTT	CASREGWDRTHSGNTIYF
TRBJ1-3	once	.	13	TRBV7-2	TGTGCCAGCAGCTTAGTAACTGGAAACACCATATATTTT	CASSLVTGNTIYF
TRBJ1-1	.	.	14	TRBV10-1	TGCGCCAGCAGTGAGTCCCTAACAAGAACTGAAGCTTTCTTT	CASSESLTRTEAFF
TRBJ1-6	.	.	13	TRBV19	TGTGCCAGTAGTATTGGGGGCAATTCACCCCTCCACTTT	CASSIGGNSPLHF
TRBJ2-2	.	.	13	TRBV11-3	TGTGCCAGCAGCTCTCGTCCCACCGGGGAGCTGTTTTTT	CASSSRPTGELFF
TRBJ2-7	.	.	10	TRBV6-1	TGTGCCAGCGGCTCCTACGAGCAGTACTTC	CASGSYEQYF
TRBJ1-3	.	TRBD1	13	TRBV10-2	TGCGCCAGCATGGACAGGGCTGGAAACACCATATATTTT	CASMDRAGNTIYF
TRBJ1-3	.	.	16	TRBV28	TGTGCCAGCAGTTTTTTCCTGAGTGAAGTTGGAAACACCATATATTTT	CASSFFLSEVGNTIYF
TRBJ1-4	.	.	15	TRBV14	TGTGCCACCTTTAACAGCCGGACAGTCGATGAAAAACTGTTTTTT	CATFNSRTVDEKLFF
TRBJ1-1	.	TRBD1	15	TRBV18	TGTGCCAGCTCACTAGGGACAGGGTCAAGCACTGAAGCTTTCTTT	CASSLGTGSSTEAFF
TRBJ2-3	.	TRBD2	14	TRBV11-1	TGTGCCAGCAGCTTAGGCCTAGCGGGAGATACGCAGTATTTT	CASSLGLAGDTQYF
TRBJ2-3	.	.	13	TRBV19	TGTGCCGTCAGGCTTCCCCCCGGAGATACGCAGTATTTT	CAVRLPPGDTQYF
TRBJ1-5	.	.	17	TRBV11-2	TGTGCCAGCAGCTTAGGGGGCAGGGGAGCGCATAATCAGCCCCAGCATTTT	CASSLGGRGAHNQPQHF
TRBJ1-1	.	.	11	TRBV29-1	TGCAGCGTTGTTCCTCGAGCCGAAGCTTTCTTT	CSVVPRAEAFF
TRBJ2-1	.	.	14	TRBV9	TGTGCCAGCAGCCTCACCCCACCCGCGGATGAGCAGTTCTTC	CASSLTPPADEQFF
TRBJ2-2	.	.	13	TRBV27	TGTGCCAGCAGTTTATCGGGGACCGGGGAGCTGTTTTTT	CASSLSGTGELFF
TRBJ1-4	.	.	13	TRBV25-1	TGTGCCAGCACTGGTACAACTAATGAAAAACTGTTTTTT	CASTGTTNEKLFF
TRBJ2-1	.	TRBD2	17	TRBV19	TGTGCCAGTAGTATAGGAACTAGCGGGGGGGCCCGGGATGAGCAGTTCTTC	CASSIGTSGGARDEQFF